These T cell receptor beta chains were read from a single sample in a study of shared clonotypes between healthy human individuals. Using immunoSEQ multiplex PCR, the repertoire was profiled, and TCRdb retains in-frame clones only, with some absent. This table has around 500,000 clones, around four fifths appearing once. Specimen: PBMCs. The receptors originated from a woman aged 40 to 49 in good health. Some clones in this sample may be carry-over from other donors' samples. Both conserved end residues are part of each CDR3. D genes are given only for firm matches. Not every row has a clone size; where given, it reads once, few, many or a size class.

V gene	D gene	J gene	CDR3 length	clone size	CDR3 protein	CDR3 DNA
TRBV6-1	.	TRBJ1-1	15	.	CASSETWGAETEAFF	TGTGCCAGCAGTGAAACTTGGGGGGCGGAAACTGAAGCTTTCTTT
TRBV9	TRBD1	TRBJ2-7	15	.	CASSVTRDSPYEQYF	TGTGCCAGCAGCGTCACCCGGGACAGTCCCTACGAGCAGTACTTC
TRBV11-2	.	TRBJ1-3	15	.	CASRRTASSGNTIYF	TGTGCCAGCAGGCGGACAGCGAGCTCTGGAAACACCATATATTTT
TRBV5-5	TRBD2	TRBJ2-1	14	.	CASRGDQAGGEQFF	TGTGCCAGCAGGGGGGATCAAGCGGGAGGGGAGCAGTTCTTC
TRBV27	.	TRBJ1-1	16	.	CATLTKSRGRDTEAFF	TGTGCCACCCTCACCAAGAGCAGGGGAAGGGACACTGAAGCTTTCTTT
TRBV10-2	TRBD1	TRBJ2-7	14	.	CASSELDRGIEQYF	TGCGCCAGCAGTGAGTTGGACAGGGGGATAGAGCAGTACTTC
TRBV7-6	TRBD1	TRBJ2-5	13	.	CASSHRGRETQYF	TGTGCCAGCAGCCACAGGGGTAGGGAGACCCAGTACTTC
TRBV30	.	TRBJ2-6	16	.	CAWSGFRGAGANVLTF	TGTGCCTGGAGTGGTTTCCGGGGCGCTGGGGCCAACGTCCTGACTTTC
TRBV5-6	TRBD1	TRBJ2-4	14	.	CASSPRGRRLIQYF	TGTGCCAGCAGCCCGAGGGGGCGCAGGCTGATTCAGTACTTC
TRBV6-5	.	TRBJ2-7	15	once	CASSYGGTTAYEQYF	TGTGCCAGCAGTTACGGAGGGACGACCGCCTACGAGCAGTACTTC
TRBV19	.	TRBJ1-1	11	.	CASSANTEAFF	TGTGCCAGTTCAGCGAACACTGAAGCTTTCTTT
TRBV14	.	TRBJ1-2	15	.	CASSPLRQSIYGYTF	TGTGCCAGCAGCCCTCTGAGACAGAGTATCTATGGCTACACCTTC
TRBV2	.	TRBJ1-2	14	.	CASSDWDVGYGYTF	TGTGCCAGCAGTGACTGGGACGTTGGCTATGGCTACACCTTC
TRBV7-9	.	TRBJ2-7	12	.	CASSLPIHEQYF	TGTGCCAGCAGCCTTCCAATCCACGAGCAGTACTTC
TRBV5-1	TRBD1	TRBJ2-7	14	.	CASRAQGQGYEQYF	TGCGCCAGCAGGGCCCAGGGACAGGGCTACGAGCAGTACTTC
TRBV27	.	TRBJ1-5	14	.	CASSSRTANQPQHF	TGTGCCAGCAGTTCAAGGACGGCTAATCAGCCCCAGCATTTT
TRBV5-4	.	TRBJ1-2	14	.	CASSLDPRSGGYTF	TGTGCCAGCAGCTTGGATCCTCGCTCGGGTGGCTACACCTTC
TRBV2	TRBD1	TRBJ1-2	14	.	CASSDRDRNYGYTF	TGTGCCAGCAGTGACCGGGACAGAAACTATGGCTACACCTTC
TRBV4-2	.	TRBJ2-1	15	once	CASSATGTSSNEQFF	TGTGCCAGCAGCGCAACCGGGACCTCTAGCAATGAGCAGTTCTTC
TRBV2	.	TRBJ2-4	14	once	CASRDRDSKNIQYF	TGTGCCAGCAGGGACCGGGACTCTAAAAACATTCAGTACTTC
TRBV5-6	TRBD1	TRBJ1-5	14	few	CASGTGGLNQPQHF	TGTGCCAGCGGGACAGGGGGCCTCAATCAGCCCCAGCATTTT
TRBV5-4	.	TRBJ1-1	13	.	CASSLSINTEAFF	TGTGCCAGCAGCTTGTCAATAAACACTGAAGCTTTCTTT
TRBV5-1	TRBD2	TRBJ2-1	14	many	CASSFLAGDNEQFF	TGCGCCAGCAGCTTTCTAGCGGGAGACAATGAGCAGTTCTTC
TRBV18	TRBD2	TRBJ2-5	17	.	CASSPPLFGREQETQYF	TGTGCCAGCTCACCACCGCTGTTTGGGAGGGAGCAAGAGACCCAGTACTTC
TRBV4-1	.	TRBJ2-1	13	.	CASSQEQGDEQFF	TGCGCCAGCAGCCAAGAACAGGGCGATGAGCAGTTCTTC
TRBV27	.	TRBJ2-1	15	.	CASSLWAADDNEQFF	TGTGCCAGCAGCCTGTGGGCAGCGGACGACAATGAGCAGTTCTTC
TRBV5-4	TRBD2	TRBJ2-1	14	.	CASNPGGVSNEQFF	TGTGCCAGCAACCCGGGAGGTGTCTCGAATGAGCAGTTCTTC
TRBV29-1	TRBD1	TRBJ2-5	13	.	CSVETGRRETQYF	TGCAGCGTTGAGACAGGGCGGAGAGAGACCCAGTACTTC
TRBV2	.	TRBJ1-5	15	.	CASSEGSDRNQPQHF	TGTGCCAGCAGTGAAGGGTCAGATCGTAATCAGCCCCAGCATTTT
TRBV29-1	.	TRBJ2-3	13	.	CSVKRLAEPAQYF	TGCAGCGTGAAAAGGCTAGCAGAACCGGCGCAGTATTTT
TRBV19	.	TRBJ1-1	14	.	CASSAHRGNTEAFF	TGTGCCAGTAGTGCCCATAGGGGGAACACTGAAGCTTTCTTT
TRBV29-1	.	TRBJ2-1	14	.	CSVEGNPDFHAQFF	TGCAGCGTTGAAGGAAACCCGGACTTCCATGCGCAGTTCTTC
TRBV7-6	.	TRBJ2-7	13	.	CASSSPGLYEQYF	TGTGCCAGCAGCTCTCCGGGACTCTACGAGCAGTACTTC
TRBV5-3	TRBD2	TRBJ2-5	15	.	CATGLAGGCQETQYF	TGTGCCACCGGACTAGCGGGAGGGTGCCAAGAGACCCAGTACTTC
TRBV7-9	.	TRBJ1-1	15	.	CASSLDGRMNTEAFF	TGTGCCAGCAGCTTGGATGGCCGGATGAACACTGAAGCTTTCTTT